This TCR beta chain appears in the sequencing data of a study of blood T cell repertoires in COVID-19 (dated by TCRdb to about 2020). About the study as a whole: The collaborator samples originated in the United States, Italy and Spain and spanned the acute and convalescent phases of COVID-19. The material from the prospective study consisted of cDNA or gDNA derived from T cells, B-cell-depleted T cells, or PBMCs. Subjects who had been exposed to COVID-19, were actively infected with it, or had recovered from it provided the deeply sampled blood TCRbeta repertoires that made up the dataset. The repertoires were released in a freely available public database meant as a resource for research on the immune response to SARS-CoV-2. The samples were drawn from two sources: the first 160 participants of the ongoing ImmuneRACE study, and 950 to 1,500 subjects contributed by 6 global collaborators. The sample metadata nearly always contained a de-identified subject ID, COVID-19 status, age in years and sex. Where available, HLA class I and class II types were taken from metadata supplied by the sample provider and were not determined by assay-based typing.

A word on this clone: The antigen it binds to is not known. Per-base qualities were not stored, and no clone one base away is much larger.

Each collaborating institution followed its own protocols to collect whole blood in K2EDTA tubes. For TCRbeta analysis, collaborators shipped samples in one of three forms: frozen whole blood, isolated PBMCs, or DNA extracted from either of those sample types. TCRbeta CDR3 regions were amplified from genomic DNA using the immunoSEQ Assay, a bias-controlled multiplex PCR. As for the original processing: The number of nucleated cells in each sample was estimated from the amplification of reference gene primers within the assay. To quantify the absolute abundance of each unique TCRbeta CDR3 rearrangement, sequence reads were collapsed and filtered. For each sample, productive Simpson clonality was calculated as the square root of Simpson's diversity index over productive rearrangements. TCRdb took this table from immuneACCESS and kept in-frame rearrangements with V and J called. Such tables lack part of the clones; where checked against another copy, unresolved V genes explain under half of the gap, and the rest is unexplained. The V and J calls and clone size were taken over from that table, and D and trimming were inferred from the DNA. The sample data list over 10,000 clones, and 75% to 90% of these were observed just once. Jointly, the top ten make up around 54% of the sample.

Overall results and qualifications from the work: How much clinical and demographic metadata was included differed by source and by participant, and the metadata was provided uncurated.

The sample consisted of peripheral blood. The clonotype was recovered from a man older than 75 with acute or convalescent COVID-19.

The DNA sequence is as follows: TGTGCCAGCCGGGGGGGCGGTGGCAATCAGCCCCAGCATTTT. Translated, it gives CASRGGGGNQPQHF. The rearrangement combines TRBV6-5 with TRBJ1-5; the D region possibly corresponds to TRBD1 (6 bases align). The CDR3 holds 14 amino acids from the cysteine to the phenylalanine. Just CDR3 DNA is preserved here, 42 bases in frame from base 1. The germline V gene gives CDR1 as MNHEY and CDR2 as SVGAGI. V is cut by 8 bases and J by 2 bases, and the space between the germline ends is 13 bases.